The 7 T cell receptor beta chains reported below all come from one sample, sequenced in a study of blood T cell repertoires in COVID-19. Data came from immunoSEQ multiplex PCR; TCRdb stores just in-frame clones and leaves some out. The sample consists of approximately 74,000 clones, over 75% of them appearing once. Sequencing was performed on peripheral blood. The source of these receptors is a man in his 70s with acute or convalescent COVID-19.

The chain couples TRBV4-1 to TRBJ2-3, with 11 nucleotides matching TRBD1. This CDR3 has 17 amino acids. Germline assignment: CDR1 MGHRA and CDR2 YSYEKL. The J segment lost 2 bases and the V segment lost 1 base, leaving 5 bases of the junction unmatched. The CDR3 sequence is CASSQGSGQGATDTQYF. The CDR3 bases are TGCGCCAGCAGCCAAGGGTCAGGACAGGGGGCCACAGATACGCAGTATTTT.

The rearrangement joins TRBV3-1 (or the pseudogene TRBV3-2) to TRBJ1-3, with D hard to call. V gave up 1 base and J gave up 3 bases, with 10 bases separating them. Per germline, CDR1 LGHDT and CDR2 YNNKEL (reference sequence). The CDR3 loop spans 15 amino acids. The CDR3 reads CASSQVSGFGNTIYF. The CDR3 bases are TGTGCCAGCAGCCAAGTGTCAGGTTTTGGAAACACCATATATTTT.

This clone was picked up a small number of times. The chain has TRBV28 and TRBJ2-2; weak D call: TRBD1 (6 bases). This CDR3 comprises 14 residues. CDR1 and CDR2 (germline): MDHEN, SYDVKM. Trimming removed 10 bases from V and 4 bases from J, with 16 bases in between. The CDR3 DNA reads TGTGCCACCACCCTTGGGGGCTCCACCGGGGAGCTGTTTTTT. Translation gives CATTLGGSTGELFF.

CDR3 loop: CASSSTWTGGSPLHF. The CDR3 DNA reads TGTGCCAGCAGCTCTACTTGGACTGGGGGGTCACCCCTCCACTTT. This chain uses TRBV7-9 with TRBJ1-6, with a weak D call TRBD1 (5 bases). CDR3 size: 15 residues. Trimming stripped 4 bases from V and 10 bases from J, with 17 bases between. Germline V CDR1 and CDR2: SEHNR, FQNEAQ (reference sequence). Based on the CDR3 plus reference TRBV7-9 and TRBJ1-6, the full variable domain is DTGVSQNPRHKITKRGQNVTFRCDPISEHNRLYWYRQTLGQGPEFLTYFQNEAQLEKSRLLSDRFSAERPKGSFSTLEIQRTEQGDSAMYLCASSSTWTGGSPLHFGNGTRLTVT.

The DNA for the CDR3 is TGTGCCAGTAGTACAGGGGGATCACCCCTCCACTTT. Protein: CASSTGGSPLHF. The chain employs TRBV19 and TRBJ1-6; 7 bases are a match to TRBD1. The CDR3 spans 12 residues. Germline V gives CDR1 LNHDA, CDR2 SQIVND (reference sequence). V shed 4 bases, J shed 10 bases, and the junction held 1 base outside the gene matches.

The V call is TRBV18, the J call TRBJ1-6; TRBD1 matches at 8 bases. The CDR3 sequence is 16 residues long. Germline-derived CDR1 and CDR2 are KGHSH and LQKENI. V dropped 0 bases and J dropped 5; count of bases not matched to a gene: 3. The CDR3 region has the DNA TGTGCCAGCTCACCACCGCAGGGGGCAAATAATTCACCCCTCCACTTT. Its translation is CASSPPQGANNSPLHF. The complete variable domain, with remaining parts taken from reference TRBV18 and TRBJ1-6, reads NAGVMQNPRHLVRRRGQEARLRCSPMKGHSHVYWYRQLPEEGLKFMVYLQKENIIDESGMPKERFSAEFPKEGPSILRIQQVVRGDSAAYFCASSPPQGANNSPLHFGNGTRLTVT.

The CDR3 DNA reads as TGTGCCAGTAGTATAAACAGCAACTATGGCTACACCTTC. Its protein is CASSINSNYGYTF. The chain combines TRBV19 with TRBJ1-2; D is ambiguous. From germline, CDR1 is LNHDA and CDR2 SQIVND (reference sequence). Trimming left V 2 bases short and J 2 bases short, with 6 bases between. The CDR3 is 13 residues long.